This T cell receptor (beta chain) is drawn from a study of memory CD4+ T cells and cytomegalovirus serostatus. General study findings and limits: About two fifths of the roughly 150 known CMV-associated TCRbeta sequences appeared in CD4+ memory. The CMV-associated TCR signature appears largely within the CD4+ memory repertoire.

The sort gate was single viable CD3+CD4+CD8-CD45RO+ cells for memory CD4+ T cells. Total CD4+ T cells were enriched by CD4 positive selection. Regarding this clone: What it recognizes is unknown.

Some clones are missing from TCRdb's copy, which holds only in-frame ones; the method was immunoSEQ multiplex PCR. The sample shows approximately 56,000 clones, more than 75% of them seen only once. After removal of 0 bases from V and 3 bases from J, the junction contained 7 bases not matched to a gene. Germline lookup yields CDR1 SGDLS and CDR2 YYNGEE. The CDR3 runs 17 residues. The chain combines TRBV9 with TRBJ2-3, with 10 bases matching TRBD1. This TCR came from an adult in good health and CMV-seronegative. What was sequenced was memory CD4+ T cells from blood. Here the CDR3 DNA reads TGTGCCAGCAGCGTAGCCGCCGGGACAGGGGTAACAGATACGCAGTATTTT. Encoded protein: CASSVAAGTGVTDTQYF.